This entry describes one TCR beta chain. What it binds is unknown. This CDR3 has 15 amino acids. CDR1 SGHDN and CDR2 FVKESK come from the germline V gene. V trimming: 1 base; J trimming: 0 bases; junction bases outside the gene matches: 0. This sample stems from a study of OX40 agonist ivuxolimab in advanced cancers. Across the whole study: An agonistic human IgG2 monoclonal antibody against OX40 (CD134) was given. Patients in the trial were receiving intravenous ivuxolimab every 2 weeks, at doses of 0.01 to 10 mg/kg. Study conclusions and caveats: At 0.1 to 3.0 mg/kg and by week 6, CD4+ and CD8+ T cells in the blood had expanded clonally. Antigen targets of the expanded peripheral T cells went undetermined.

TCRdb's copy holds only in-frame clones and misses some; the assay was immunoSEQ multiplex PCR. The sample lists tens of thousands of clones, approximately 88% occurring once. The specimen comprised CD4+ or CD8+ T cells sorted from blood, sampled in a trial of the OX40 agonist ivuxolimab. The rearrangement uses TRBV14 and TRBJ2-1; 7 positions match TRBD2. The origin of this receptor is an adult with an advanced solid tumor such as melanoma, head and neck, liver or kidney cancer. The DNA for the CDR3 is TGTGCCAGCAGCCAAGGGACTAGCTCCTACAATGAGCAGTTCTTC. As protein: CASSQGTSSYNEQFF.